The sequence of this T cell receptor beta chain was determined in a study of CD8+CD57+ T cells in acquired aplastic anemia. Whoever was chosen for sequencing had shown CD8+CD57+ cell expansion by flow cytometry. Genomic DNA constituted the template upon which TCR beta VDJ and CDR3 profiling was performed. TCRdb re-derived calls from the reads in MiXCR, one entry per CDR3 protein. Among about 160,000 distinct CDR3 sequences listed, 70% to 75% were seen once. Germline assignment: CDR1 LNHDA and CDR2 SQIVND (reference sequence). This CDR3 has 14 amino acids. Trimming pared 3 bases from V and 6 bases from J, leaving 13 bases between.

V and J are TRBV19 and TRBJ2-3, with D possibly matching TRBD2 (6 bases). Source material: sorted CD4+, CD8+, or CD8+CD57+ T cells (not recorded which) from PBMCs. This TCR derives from a human donor with aplastic anemia. The CDR3 coding sequence is TGTGCCAGTAGTATGCAGCGGGCATTGGATACGCAGTATTTT. Translated, it gives CASSMQRALDTQYF.